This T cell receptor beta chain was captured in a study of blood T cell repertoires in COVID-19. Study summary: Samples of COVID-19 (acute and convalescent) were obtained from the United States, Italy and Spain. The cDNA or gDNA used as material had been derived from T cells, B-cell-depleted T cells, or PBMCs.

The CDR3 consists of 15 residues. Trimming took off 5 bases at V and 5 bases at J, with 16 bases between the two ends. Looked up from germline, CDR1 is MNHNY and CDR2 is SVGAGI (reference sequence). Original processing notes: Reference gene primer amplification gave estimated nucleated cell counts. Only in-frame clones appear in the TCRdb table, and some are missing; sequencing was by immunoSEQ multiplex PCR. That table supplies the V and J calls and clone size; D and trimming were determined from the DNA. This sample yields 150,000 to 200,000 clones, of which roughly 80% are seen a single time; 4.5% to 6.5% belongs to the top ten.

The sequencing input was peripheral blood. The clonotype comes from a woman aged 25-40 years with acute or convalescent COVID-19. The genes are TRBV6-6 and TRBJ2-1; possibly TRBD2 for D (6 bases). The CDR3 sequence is CASSTSFGGDNEQFF. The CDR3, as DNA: TGTGCCAGCAGTACTTCCTTTGGAGGGGACAATGAGCAGTTCTTC.